A single sample is the source of the 14 T cell receptor beta chains below, sequenced in a study of response to subunit inactivated influenza vaccine. TCRdb processed the RT-PCR reads anew with MiXCR; each CDR3 protein has one entry. Among a few hundred thousand distinct CDR3 sequences listed, about 15% were seen once. Source: PBMCs from blood, taken approximately 12 days after vaccination. The receptor set was obtained from a middle-aged man who received an inactivated influenza vaccine.

V usage is TRBV7-2 and J usage is TRBJ2-5, with TRBD2 identical over 11 bases. The CDR3 totals 16 residues. Unmatched junction bases numbered 13, after V lost 5 bases and J lost 8 bases. Germline V gives CDR1 SGHTA, CDR2 FQGNSA. CDR3 sequence reads: CASSLAVLAGAVTQYF. The CDR3 nucleotides read TGTGCCAGCAGCCTCGCAGTACTAGCGGGGGCGGTCACCCAGTACTTC.

In its sample, this clonotype was seen many times. The CDR3 DNA reads TGCGCCAGCAGCCAGCGACTAGCGGCAGGGGTAACGAACACCGGGGAGCTGTTTTTT. As protein: CASSQRLAAGVTNTGELFF. The chain joins TRBV4-1 to TRBJ2-2, with 9 bases aligning to TRBD2. The CDR3 consists of 19 residues. Germline values: CDR1 MGHRA, CDR2 YSYEKL. V trimming: 3 bases; J trimming: 0 bases; junction bases outside the gene matches: 11.

This clonotype occurred a few times. This sequence joins TRBV11-2 and TRBJ2-7; the match to TRBD2 covers 9 bases. V lost 4 bases and J lost 0; bases outside the gene matches: 4. Germline loops: CDR1 SGHAT, CDR2 FQNNGV. The CDR3 runs 15 residues. The CDR3 DNA reads as TGTGCCAGCAGCTCCATAGCGGGGGACTCCTACGAGCAGTACTTC. Protein: CASSSIAGDSYEQYF.

The V and J genes are TRBV4-2 and TRBJ2-3; the D gene is possibly TRBD2 (5 bases). Germline V gene data show CDR1 as LGHNA and CDR2 as YNFKEQ. The CDR3 is 16 residues long. Between the trimmed V and J ends, which lost 3 bases and 1 base, there was a span of 14 bases. CDR3 sequence: CASSQLGSDGTDTQYF. The CDR3 bases are TGTGCCAGCAGCCAGCTGGGTAGCGACGGCACAGATACGCAGTATTTT.

This chain uses TRBV15 with TRBJ1-2, with a weak D call TRBD1 (5 bases). CDR1 and CDR2 (germline): LNHNV, YYDKDF (reference sequence). This CDR3 region has 13 residues. The V and J ends lost 3 bases and 7 bases respectively, with 12 bases between them. The CDR3 reads CATSRGGLGGYTF. In nucleotides, the CDR3 is TGTGCCACCAGCAGGGGGGGTCTCGGTGGCTACACCTTC.

This clonotype has just a few counts. The rearrangement uses TRBV6-1 and TRBJ2-7; possibly TRBD2 for D (6 bases). The germline CDR1 and CDR2 sequences are MNHNS and SASEGT. V lost 6 bases to trimming and J lost 3 bases, with 18 bases between them. The CDR3 length is 15 residues. CDR3 sequence reads: CASRQAWRGDYEQYF. CDR3 sequence (DNA): TGTGCCAGCAGGCAGGCATGGAGGGGTGACTACGAGCAGTACTTC.

This clonotype was found a few times. This chain uses TRBV20-1 with TRBJ2-5; TRBD2 matches 9 bases. From germline, CDR1 is DFQATT and CDR2 SNEGSKA (reference sequence). V lost 1 base, J lost 3 bases, and 6 bases stayed unmatched. CDR3 length equals 15 residues. CDR3 DNA: TGCAGTGCTAGAGTTCTAGCGGGGAATGAAGAGACCCAGTACTTC. It encodes CSARVLAGNEETQYF.

This clonotype has a handful of counts. The chain employs TRBV7-8 and TRBJ2-1; D is unresolved. Germline V gene sequence: CDR1 SGHVS, CDR2 FQNEAQ. V shed 2 bases and J shed 5 bases, with 7 bases lying between them. The CDR3 is 13 amino acids. The CDR3 here is CASSLSADNEQFF. CDR3 sequence (DNA): TGTGCCAGCAGCTTATCGGCCGACAATGAGCAGTTCTTC.

This chain links TRBV6-5 with TRBJ2-1; 7 positions agree with TRBD1. Per the germline V gene, CDR1 is MNHEY and CDR2 is SVGAGI. This CDR3 has 14 residues. Losses at the gene ends were 4 bases for V and 3 bases for J; bases not matched to a gene: 3. Here the CDR3 DNA reads TGTGCCAGCAGTTCCGGGGACAGCTACAATGAGCAGTTCTTC. Residues: CASSSGDSYNEQFF.

The J gene is TRBJ2-7, the V gene TRBV6-2 or TRBV6-3; TRBD1 aligns across 9 bases. Germline V gives CDR1 MNHEY, CDR2 SVGEGT. The J segment lost 7 bases and the V segment lost 0 bases, leaving 4 bases of the junction unmatched. The CDR3 has 14 residues. CDR3 DNA: TGTGCCAGCAGTTACTCAGGGACAGGGAGTGAGCAGTACTTC. Encoded protein: CASSYSGTGSEQYF.

A few counts support this clonotype. This rearrangement joins TRBV7-8 to TRBJ1-5; D is uncertain. The CDR3 loop spans 15 amino acids. V was pared by 1 base and J by 7 bases, with 14 bases between. The germline V gene has CDR1 SGHVS and CDR2 FQNEAQ. CDR3 sequence (DNA): TGTGCCAGCAGCTTAGAGCGGGTATCCGGACAGCCCCAGCATTTT. Translation: CASSLERVSGQPQHF.

This clonotype was seen ten or more times. The rearrangement links TRBV4-3 to TRBJ2-2, with D unclear. V was shortened by 4 bases and J by 5 bases, with 23 bases between the two germline ends. The length of the CDR3 is 18 residues. Looked up from germline, CDR1 is LGHNA and CDR2 is YSLEER. The DNA for the CDR3 is TGCGCCAGCAGCCCTGGTCTGGGCACGAAGGCTAGGACCGGGGAGCTGTTTTTT. Protein sequence: CASSPGLGTKARTGELFF.

CDR3 bases: TGTGCCAGCAGCACCCTCCTGGCAGTCTCAGGGGCAGATACGCAGTATTTT. Protein product: CASSTLLAVSGADTQYF. The chain has TRBV7-8 and TRBJ2-3; maybe TRBD1 (6 bases). V lost 5 bases and J 4 bases, leaving 22 bases between the germline ends. The CDR3 is 17 residues long. The V gene's germline CDR1 is SGHVS and CDR2 FQNEAQ.

This clonotype showed up just a few times. The chain joins TRBV20-1 to TRBJ2-1; tentatively, D is TRBD2 (5 bases). Germline V CDR1 and CDR2: DFQATT, SNEGSKA (reference sequence). V shed 1 base and J shed 4 bases, with 14 bases lying between them. The CDR3 is 15 residues long. The CDR3, as DNA: TGCAGTGCTAGAGTCGGGGATATTAGATACAATGAGCAGTTCTTC. Translating it yields CSARVGDIRYNEQFF.